These 15 T cell receptor beta chains were all obtained from the same sample, sequenced in a study of Graves' ophthalmopathy and Graves' hyperthyroidism. RNA transcripts served as template for amplifying TCR beta CDR3 sequences. HTBI primers were employed in first-round RT-PCR, then a second-round multiplex PCR followed. TCRdb re-called the multiplex PCR reads with MiXCR, one entry per CDR3 protein. The table shows approximately 540,000 distinct CDR3 sequences, with approximately 37% occurring only once. Material for sequencing was peripheral blood or thyroid tissue (not recorded which). The receptors originated from an adult man with Graves' hyperthyroidism.

This clonotype was observed a handful of times. No conserved phenylalanine or tryptophan ends this CDR3, so it is likely a read error. V and J are TRBV19 and TRBJ1-1; TRBD1 matches at 10 bases. Germline values: CDR1 LNHDA, CDR2 SQIVND (reference sequence). V dropped 4 bases and J dropped 4; count of bases not matched to a gene: 6. This CDR3 comprises 15 residues. CDR3 sequence: CASSTRTGGGTEAFL. The CDR3 nucleotides read TGTGCCAGTAGTACCCGGACAGGGGGAGGCACTGAAGCTTTCCTT.

This clonotype was observed at least ten times. CDR3 amino acids: CASSLVAGPNEKLFF. In nucleotides, the CDR3 is TGTGCCAGCAGCTTAGTAGCAGGGCCTAATGAAAAACTGTTTTTT. The chain has TRBV7-9 and TRBJ1-4, with D possibly matching TRBD1 (5 bases). This CDR3 contains 15 residues. Germline loops: CDR1 SEHNR, CDR2 FQNEAQ (reference sequence). V lost 1 base, J lost 3 bases, and 9 bases lay in between.

The chain employs TRBV5-1 and TRBJ2-5, with D tentatively TRBD1 or TRBD2 (5 bases each). Trimming shortened V by 7 bases and J by 4 bases, and 14 bases separated the two germline ends. Per germline, CDR1 SGHRS and CDR2 YFSETQ. This CDR3 spans 13 amino acids. CDR3 protein: CASSKRGAETQYF. DNA for the CDR3: TGCGCCAGCTCCAAAAGAGGGGCAGAGACCCAGTACTTC.

On this clonotype: At one boundary the junction diverges from the germline segment, which might be a read error. This chain links TRBV7-9 with TRBJ1-5, with TRBD1 matching over 12 bases. CDR1 is SEHNR, CDR2 FQNEAQ, per germline (reference sequence). CDR3 length equals 17 residues. The CDR3 spells CASSQDRGQGAGQPQHF. DNA for the CDR3: TGCGCCAGCAGCCAAGATAGGGGACAGGGGGCTGGGCAGCCCCAGCATTTT.

This clonotype was seen at least ten times. The rearrangement joins TRBV20-1 to TRBJ1-5; weak D call: TRBD1 (5 bases). The CDR3 spans 14 residues. Germline V CDR1 and CDR2: DFQATT, SNEGSKA (reference sequence). V was pared by 3 bases and J by 3 bases, with 12 bases between. CDR3 protein: CSARDGADNQPQHF. As DNA, the CDR3 is TGCAGTGCTAGGGACGGGGCAGACAATCAGCCCCAGCATTTT.

This rearrangement joins TRBV12-3 or TRBV12-4 to TRBJ1-2; 10 nucleotides match TRBD1. The CDR3 spans 14 residues. V was pared by 5 bases and J by 7 bases, with 7 bases of the junction left unmatched. The CDR3 spells CASSPGQGGLGYTF. The CDR3 DNA follows: TGTGCCAGCAGTCCTGGACAGGGGGGCCTTGGCTACACCTTC.

V is TRBV29-1 and J is TRBJ1-2; D gene uncertain. The germline CDR1 and CDR2 sequences are SQVTM and ANQGSEA. Trimming took off 6 bases at V and 8 bases at J, with 22 bases between the two ends. This CDR3 contains 14 residues. Written as DNA, the CDR3 is TGCAGCGTAGGACTAGCGGGAGGGAATGGAGGCTACACCTTC. Translating gives CSVGLAGGNGGYTF. The whole variable domain, remainder taken from reference TRBV29-1 and TRBJ1-2, is SAVISQKPSRDICQRGTSLTIQCQVDSQVTMMFWYRQQPGQSLTLIATANQGSEATYESGFVIDKFPISRPNLTFSTLTVSNMSPEDSSIYLCSVGLAGGNGGYTFGSGTRLTVV.

The sample holds a few counts of this clonotype. One end of the junction is discordant with germline, which a read error may explain. V is TRBV9 and J is TRBJ2-6; 8 nucleotides align to TRBD1. This CDR3 contains 17 residues. Germline values: CDR1 SGDLS, CDR2 YYNGEE. CDR3 DNA: TGCGCCAGCAGGCTGGGACAGGTAACCTCTGGGGCCAACGTCCTGACTTTC. This gives the protein CASRLGQVTSGANVLTF.

By frequency in the sample, this clonotype is medium-sized. The rearrangement uses TRBV2 and TRBJ1-3; D not certain. Per germline, CDR1 SNHLY and CDR2 FYNNEI. V was trimmed by 2 bases and J by 7 bases, leaving 6 bases between them. This CDR3 is built from 12 residues. DNA of the CDR3: TGTGCCAGCAGTGAACAGACGAACACCATATATTTT. As protein: CASSEQTNTIYF.

V usage is TRBV9 and J usage is TRBJ2-6; weak D call: TRBD1 (6 bases). Looked up from germline, CDR1 is SGDLS and CDR2 is YYNGEE. The length of the CDR3 is 18 residues. V shed 0 bases and J shed 0 bases, with 13 bases lying between them. CDR3 nucleotides: TGTGCCAGCAGCGTAGACCCCAGGGGCCTCTCTGGGGCCAACGTCCTGACTTTC. Translation gives CASSVDPRGLSGANVLTF.

This clonotype was seen at least ten times. The V call is TRBV7-8, the J call TRBJ2-5, with D tentatively TRBD2 (6 bases). There are 15 residues in the CDR3. V lost 2 bases to trimming and J lost 3 bases, with 13 bases between them. Germline values: CDR1 SGHVS, CDR2 FQNEAQ. The CDR3 here is CASSLSGGLEETQYF. Written as DNA, the CDR3 is TGTGCCAGCAGCTTAAGTGGAGGGTTGGAAGAGACCCAGTACTTC.

This clonotype was found a few times. The CDR3 nucleotides are TGTGCCAGCAGTCCGTACGACAGGGGAGAGCAGTACTTC. Its protein product is CASSPYDRGEQYF. This chain uses TRBV7-9 with TRBJ2-7; 8 nucleotides line up with TRBD1. V shed 6 bases and J 7 bases; nucleotides not matched to a gene: 8. CDR1 is SEHNR, CDR2 FQNEAQ, per germline (reference sequence). CDR3 length: 13 amino acids.

The chain employs TRBV29-1 and TRBJ2-7, with D tentatively TRBD2 (6 bases). This CDR3 region has 11 residues. Between the trimmed V and J ends, which lost 7 bases and 4 bases, there was a span of 11 bases. Germline loops: CDR1 SQVTM, CDR2 ANQGSEA. The CDR3, as DNA: TGCAGCGAGGAGGGGTGGTACGAGCAGTACTTC. This encodes CSEEGWYEQYF.

The CDR3: CASSPDDRLNQPQHF. CDR3 bases: TGTGCCAGTAGTCCCGATGACAGGCTCAATCAGCCCCAGCATTTT. This chain links TRBV19 with TRBJ1-5, with D perhaps matching TRBD1 (6 bases). Trimming removed 5 bases at V and 3 bases at J, with 14 bases between. The V gene's germline CDR1 is LNHDA and CDR2 SQIVND (reference sequence). The CDR3 has 15 amino acids.

CDR3 amino acids: CASSLEQNYEQYF. DNA of the CDR3: TGTGCCAGCAGCTTAGAACAGAATTACGAGCAGTACTTC. The chain joins TRBV7-3 to TRBJ2-7; no reliable D call. Germline CDR1 and CDR2: SGHTA and FQGTGA. There are 13 residues in the CDR3. V lost 2 bases to trimming and J lost 4 bases, with 9 bases between them. The whole variable domain, remainder taken from reference TRBV7-3 and TRBJ2-7, is GAGVSQTPSNKVTEKGKYVELRCDPISGHTALYWYRQSLGQGPEFLIYFQGTGAADDSGLPNDRFFAVRPEGSVSTLKIQRTERGDSAVYLCASSLEQNYEQYFGPGTRLTVT.